These 25 T cell receptor beta chains were all obtained from the same sample, sequenced in a study of T cell responses to AZD1222 COVID-19 vaccine. TCRdb's table, derived via immunoSEQ multiplex PCR, lists solely in-frame clones and lacks some. The table shows over 130,000 clones, with about 91% occurring only once. The sample here was peripheral blood, taken 28 days after the second AZD1222 dose. All receptors derive from an adult who received the AZD1222 COVID-19 vaccine.

CDR3 bases: TGTGCCAGCAGGTACGCTGTCAGCAATCAGCCCCAGCATTTT. It yields the protein CASRYAVSNQPQHF. The V gene is TRBV28, the J gene TRBJ1-5; D call uncertain. The CDR3 length is 14 residues. V shed 6 bases and J shed 1 base, with 10 bases lying between them. From germline, CDR1 is MDHEN and CDR2 SYDVKM.

This clone has only one observation. Here the CDR3 reads CASSTGGRETQYF. CDR3 DNA sequence: TGTGCCAGCAGTACAGGGGGTCGAGAGACCCAGTACTTC. J is TRBJ2-5 and V is TRBV6-5; 8 bases map to TRBD1. CDR3 length: 13 residues. Germline V gene data show CDR1 as MNHEY and CDR2 as SVGAGI. Unmatched junction bases numbered 3, after V lost 5 bases and J lost 4 bases.

This clone was observed a single time. The V and J genes are TRBV9 and TRBJ2-3; 12 bases fit TRBD1. There are 17 residues in the CDR3. V was pared by 7 bases and J by 0 bases, with 9 bases of the junction left unmatched. Germline V gene sequence: CDR1 SGDLS, CDR2 YYNGEE. The CDR3 is CASGRGTGGPSTDTQYF. The DNA of the CDR3 is TGTGCCAGCGGGAGAGGGACAGGGGGCCCGAGCACAGATACGCAGTATTTT. Full variable domain (rest looked up from reference TRBV9 and TRBJ2-3): DSGVTQTPKHLITATGQRVTLRCSPRSGDLSVYWYQQSLDQGLQFLIQYYNGEERAKGNILERFSAQQFPDLHSELNLSSLELGDSALYFCASGRGTGGPSTDTQYFGPGTRLTVL.

V gene TRBV12-3 or TRBV12-4 combines with J gene TRBJ1-5; unclear D gene. V was pared by 6 bases and J by 0 bases, with 6 bases between. CDR3 size: 13 residues. The DNA of the CDR3 is TGTGCCAGCAGCCAACTTAGCAATCAGCCCCAGCATTTT. Amino acids: CASSQLSNQPQHF.

The chain is built from TRBV6-5 and TRBJ2-2; 7 bases agree with TRBD1. Germline-derived CDR1 and CDR2 are MNHEY and SVGAGI. V dropped 10 bases and J dropped 0; count of bases not matched to a gene: 8. The CDR3 consists of 15 residues. This chain's CDR3 is CATDDRAANTGELFF. CDR3 nucleotide sequence: TGTGCCACCGACGACAGGGCGGCGAACACCGGGGAGCTGTTTTTT.

V is TRBV11-2 and J is TRBJ2-1; 12 nucleotides match TRBD2. V gave up 1 base and J gave up 8 bases; unmatched junction bases: 6. This CDR3 is built from 16 residues. CDR1 is SGHAT and CDR2 is FQNNGV in the germline V gene. The CDR3 sequence is CASSLASGRARDEQFF. As DNA, the CDR3 is TGTGCCAGCAGCTTAGCTAGCGGGAGGGCCCGGGATGAGCAGTTCTTC.

V is TRBV10-2 and J is TRBJ2-7, with D perhaps matching TRBD2 (7 bases). Looked up from germline, CDR1 is WSHSY and CDR2 is SAAADI. Trimming shortened V by 8 bases and J by 4 bases, and 15 bases separated the two germline ends. The CDR3 has 13 amino acids. The CDR3 spells CASQGLAAYEQYF. Here the CDR3 DNA reads TGCGCCAGCCAGGGGCTAGCGGCTTACGAGCAGTACTTC.

V usage is TRBV28 and J usage is TRBJ2-1; TRBD1 agrees at 10 bases. V shed 6 bases and J 7 bases; nucleotides not matched to a gene: 9. This CDR3 has 15 residues. The germline gives CDR1 MDHEN, CDR2 SYDVKM. CDR3 coding DNA: TGTGCCAGCAGCACGGGACAGGGGCAGATAAATGAGCAGTTCTTC. It codes for CASSTGQGQINEQFF.

The V and J genes are TRBV30 and TRBJ1-1; D not resolved. V lost 4 bases to trimming and J lost 1 base, with 10 bases between them. The CDR3 is 13 amino acids. Germline values: CDR1 GTSNPN, CDR2 SVGIG (reference sequence). The chain's CDR3 is CAWNPFANTEAFF. In nucleotides, the CDR3 is TGTGCCTGGAACCCTTTTGCGAACACTGAAGCTTTCTTT.

The chain has TRBV3-1 (or the pseudogene TRBV3-2) and TRBJ1-3; 7 positions match TRBD1. Per germline, CDR1 LGHDT and CDR2 YNNKEL (reference sequence). This CDR3 comprises 17 residues. The V gene end was trimmed by 4 bases and the J gene end by 4 bases; junction bases not matched to a gene: 13. Here the CDR3 reads CASSPGVGRGLGNTIYF. CDR3 DNA sequence: TGTGCCAGCAGCCCGGGCGTCGGCAGGGGGTTAGGAAACACCATATATTTT.

This rearrangement joins TRBV10-3 to TRBJ1-1, with no clear D. Trimming took 3 bases from V and 5 from J, leaving 13 bases between them. This CDR3 has 14 amino acids. The germline V gene encodes CDR1 ENHRY and CDR2 SYGVKD. DNA of the CDR3: TGTGCCATCAGTGAAGCCGGCGAACAGACTGAAGCTTTCTTT. Protein sequence: CAISEAGEQTEAFF.

The rearrangement uses TRBV7-9 and TRBJ2-5; 7 positions agree with TRBD1. Germline CDR1 and CDR2: SEHNR and FQNEAQ (reference sequence). Trimming took 4 bases from V and 3 from J; bases not matched to a gene: 5. This CDR3 region has 14 residues. In DNA form, the CDR3 reads TGTGCCAGCAGCTCGAGACAGGGAGAAGAGACCCAGTACTTC. As protein: CASSSRQGEETQYF.

The rearrangement joins TRBV27 to TRBJ2-1; unclear D gene. Trimming removed 3 bases from V and 1 base from J, with 7 bases in between. Germline assignment: CDR1 MNHEY and CDR2 SMNVEV (reference sequence). The CDR3 length is 14 residues. CDR3 sequence (DNA): TGTGCCAGCAGTTTGGCTGGATCCTACAATGAGCAGTTCTTC. Protein: CASSLAGSYNEQFF.

The chain links TRBV11-2 to TRBJ1-1; D is unclear. Germline values: CDR1 SGHAT, CDR2 FQNNGV. The CDR3 sequence is 13 residues long. With 3 bases removed from V and 4 bases from J, the gap between germline ends came to 9 bases. CDR3 sequence: CASSFRGFTEAFF. The CDR3 DNA sequence: TGTGCCAGCAGCTTCCGGGGTTTCACTGAAGCTTTCTTT.

The rearrangement uses TRBV11-2 and TRBJ1-1, with D unclear. Germline assignment: CDR1 SGHAT and CDR2 FQNNGV. Trimming stripped 1 base from V and 8 bases from J, with 14 bases between. The CDR3 spans 14 residues. The CDR3 region has the DNA TGTGCCAGCAGCTTAGGCACTTGGGCGTCAGAAGCTTTCTTT. As protein: CASSLGTWASEAFF.

The chain recombines TRBV7-9 with TRBJ1-2; 10 positions match TRBD1. This CDR3 has 17 amino acids. Germline trimming cut 0 bases from V and 4 bases from J; bases unmatched to any gene: 8. From germline, CDR1 is SEHNR and CDR2 FQNEAQ (reference sequence). The CDR3 nucleotides read TGTGCCAGCAGCTTAGCAGGGACAGGGGAAGGGGCCTATGGCTACACCTTC. Its translation: CASSLAGTGEGAYGYTF.

The rearrangement links TRBV7-9 to TRBJ1-5; D gene ambiguous. The V gene lost 0 bases and the J gene lost 7 bases, with 16 bases spanning the gap. The CDR3 has 16 residues. Germline CDR1 SEHNR, CDR2 FQNEAQ (reference sequence). This CDR3 reads CASSLAGRSGEQPQHF. The DNA for the CDR3 is TGTGCCAGCAGCTTAGCAGGGAGGAGCGGAGAACAGCCCCAGCATTTT.

The rearrangement uses TRBV28 and TRBJ1-1; 8 bases map to TRBD1. Unmatched junction bases numbered 3, after V lost 5 bases and J lost 1 base. The CDR3 contains 14 residues. CDR1 and CDR2 (germline): MDHEN, SYDVKM. CDR3 amino acids: CASSPGGSNTEAFF. As DNA, the CDR3 is TGTGCCAGCAGTCCAGGGGGCTCGAACACTGAAGCTTTCTTT.

The chain couples TRBV2 to TRBJ2-5; 7 nucleotides match TRBD1. Germline V gene lookup returns CDR1 SNHLY and CDR2 FYNNEI. V was pared by 4 bases and J by 2 bases, with 7 bases of the junction left unmatched. The CDR3 runs to 15 residues. The CDR3 nucleotides are TGTGCCAGCAGTGGGCGACAGGGTACTCAAGAGACCCAGTACTTC. This sequence encodes CASSGRQGTQETQYF.

The chain uses TRBV21-1 and TRBJ2-7; the tabulated D call, TRBD2, remains unverified against the DNA. TRBV21-1 is flagged as a pseudogene. The CDR3 has 14 amino acids. The CDR3 DNA reads as TGTGCCAGCAGCAAAGTAGGTAGCCCGGGGGAGCAGTACTTC. Translating gives CASSKVGSPGEQYF.

The chain uses TRBV10-3 and TRBJ1-1, with D hard to call. Trimming took off 7 bases at V and 3 bases at J, with 12 bases between the two ends. From germline, CDR1 is ENHRY and CDR2 SYGVKD. The CDR3 length is 13 residues. The DNA of the CDR3 is TGTGCCATCAAAGGATACACGGACACTGAAGCTTTCTTT. This translates into CAIKGYTDTEAFF.

The genes are TRBV11-3 and TRBJ2-6, with D possibly being TRBD2 (7 bases). Germline CDR1 and CDR2: SGHNT and YENEEA. This CDR3 spans 16 amino acids. The V end was cut by 4 bases, the J end by 3 bases, with 13 bases between. CDR3 coding DNA: TGTGCCAGCAGCTATGCGGGGGCTGGTGGGGCCAACGTCCTGACTTTC. Its protein product is CASSYAGAGGANVLTF.

This chain connects TRBV3-1 (or the pseudogene TRBV3-2) to TRBJ1-5, with no clear D. The V and J ends lost 0 bases and 7 bases respectively, with 7 bases between them. The germline V gene has CDR1 LGHDT and CDR2 YNNKEL (reference sequence). CDR3 size: 13 residues. The CDR3 region has the DNA TGTGCCAGCAGCCAAGATCCCCGGCAGCCCCAGCATTTT. Protein sequence: CASSQDPRQPQHF.

The chain links TRBV9 to TRBJ1-6; 9 bases align to TRBD1. V gave up 4 bases and J gave up 7 bases; unmatched junction bases: 6. The germline V gene has CDR1 SGDLS and CDR2 YYNGEE. This CDR3 spans 15 amino acids. Here the CDR3 reads CASSISGTGNSPLHF. CDR3 DNA sequence: TGTGCCAGCAGCATCTCCGGGACAGGGAATTCACCCCTCCACTTT.

This clone was counted only a few times. The J gene is TRBJ1-1, the V gene TRBV25-1; D is unclear. Germline CDR1 reads MGHDK; CDR2 reads SYGVNS. The CDR3 covers 18 residues. V lost 2 bases, J lost 0 bases, and 19 bases lay in between. The CDR3 nucleotides read TGTGCCAGCAGTGAAGGCTTTGGAACGGCCTATATGAACACTGAAGCTTTCTTT. Its translation is CASSEGFGTAYMNTEAFF.